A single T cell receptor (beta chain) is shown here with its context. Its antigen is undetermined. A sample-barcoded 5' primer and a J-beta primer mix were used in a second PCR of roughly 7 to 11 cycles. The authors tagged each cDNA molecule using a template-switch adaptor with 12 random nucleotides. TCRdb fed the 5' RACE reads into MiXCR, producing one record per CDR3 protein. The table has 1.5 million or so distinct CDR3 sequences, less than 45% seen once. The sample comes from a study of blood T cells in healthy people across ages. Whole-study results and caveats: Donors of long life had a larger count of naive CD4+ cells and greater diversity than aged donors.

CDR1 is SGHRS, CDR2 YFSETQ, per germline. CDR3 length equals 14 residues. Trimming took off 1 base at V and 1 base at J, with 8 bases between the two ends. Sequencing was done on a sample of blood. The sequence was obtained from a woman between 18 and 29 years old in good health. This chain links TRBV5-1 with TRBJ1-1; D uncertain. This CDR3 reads CASSLYIRNTEAFF. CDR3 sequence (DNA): TGCGCCAGCAGCTTGTACATTAGGAACACTGAAGCTTTCTTT.